This passage covers 12 T cell receptor beta chains from one sample sequenced in a study of blood T cell repertoires in COVID-19. Using immunoSEQ multiplex PCR, the repertoire was profiled, and TCRdb retains in-frame clones only, with some absent. Of 150,000 to 200,000 clones in the sample, approximately 89% were seen once. Sequencing was performed on PBMCs or T cells enriched from blood (not recorded which). The receptors were gathered from a man aged 35 to 55 who had recovered from COVID-19.

The V and J genes are TRBV5-1 and TRBJ1-1; 12 bases agree with TRBD1. V lost 4 bases, J lost 6 bases, and 4 bases stayed unmatched. The germline CDR1 and CDR2 sequences are SGHRS and YFSETQ. This CDR3 is 14 amino acids long. CDR3 loop: CASSQGQGAAEAFF. As DNA, the CDR3 is TGCGCCAGCAGCCAGGGACAGGGGGCCGCTGAAGCTTTCTTT. The full variable domain, in which reference TRBV5-1 and TRBJ1-1 provide the parts outside the CDR3, is KAGVTQTPRYLIKTRGQQVTLSCSPISGHRSVSWYQQTPGQGLQFLFEYFSETQRNKGNFPGRFSGRQFSNSRSEMNVSTLELGDSALYLCASSQGQGAAEAFFGQGTRLTVV.

The chain is built from TRBV2 and TRBJ1-5; 8 positions match TRBD1. The CDR3 length is 14 residues. Germline assignment: CDR1 SNHLY and CDR2 FYNNEI. V lost 6 bases to trimming and J lost 4 bases; unmatched junction nucleotides: 5. The CDR3 region has the DNA TGTGCCAGCAGAACAGGGGGTCGGAATCAGCCCCAGCATTTT. Translated: CASRTGGRNQPQHF.

This sequence joins TRBV9 and TRBJ2-7, with D perhaps TRBD1 (5 bases). V was pared by 3 bases and J by 5 bases, with 15 bases between. The CDR3 runs to 14 residues. The germline V gene has CDR1 SGDLS and CDR2 YYNGEE. The CDR3 region has the DNA TGTGCCAGCAGCGGGGCCAGTATCAGGGACGAGCAGTACTTC. Translated: CASSGASIRDEQYF.

This clone was seen only a few times. This chain links TRBV19 with TRBJ2-5; maybe TRBD1 (6 bases). Germline V gene lookup returns CDR1 LNHDA and CDR2 SQIVND (reference sequence). Trimming took off 5 bases at V and 2 bases at J, with 9 bases between the two ends. This CDR3 has 13 amino acids. The CDR3 sequence: CASSQGTQETQYF. The CDR3 DNA reads TGTGCCAGTAGTCAAGGGACACAAGAGACCCAGTACTTC.

The gene calls are TRBV30 and TRBJ1-2, with TRBD1 identical over 10 bases. The CDR3 loop spans 14 amino acids. Germline CDR1 GTSNPN, CDR2 SVGIG (reference sequence). Germline trimming cut 4 bases from V and 2 bases from J; bases unmatched to any gene: 4. The CDR3 DNA reads TGTGCCTGGAACCAGGGACAGGGGAACTATGGCTACACCTTC. Encoded protein: CAWNQGQGNYGYTF.

V gene TRBV18 combines with J gene TRBJ1-1; D possibly corresponds to TRBD1 (5 bases). The CDR3 covers 15 residues. The V gene lost 2 bases and the J gene lost 3 bases, with 13 bases spanning the gap. CDR1 KGHSH and CDR2 LQKENI come from the germline V gene. The CDR3 DNA reads as TGTGCCAGCTCACCAGGGGGGGTTTCGTACACTGAAGCTTTCTTT. Amino acid sequence: CASSPGGVSYTEAFF.

This clone has just a few counts. The V gene is TRBV5-1, the J gene TRBJ1-2; D gene unclear. The germline CDR1 and CDR2 sequences are SGHRS and YFSETQ. The V gene lost 5 bases and the J gene lost 4 bases, with 21 bases spanning the gap. CDR3 length: 16 residues. The CDR3 DNA reads as TGCGCCAGCAGTGTGACCTATGGGCGGGGAGGCTATGGCTACACCTTC. Encoded protein: CASSVTYGRGGYGYTF.

V and J are TRBV6-5 and TRBJ1-2; TRBD1 is a possible D gene (5 bases). V was cut by 2 bases and J by 2 bases, with 15 bases left in between. The CDR3 consists of 16 residues. Germline V CDR1 and CDR2: MNHEY, SVGAGI. The CDR3 loop reads CASSYGARFPNYGYTF. CDR3 nucleotides: TGTGCCAGCAGTTACGGGGCCCGGTTCCCCAACTATGGCTACACCTTC.

This chain joins TRBV5-1 and TRBJ1-4; 9 bases align to TRBD1. This CDR3 spans 15 amino acids. Germline-derived CDR1 and CDR2 are SGHRS and YFSETQ. J gave up 6 bases and V 5 bases, and 8 bases lay outside the gene matches. The CDR3: CASRSAGQGHEKLFF. The CDR3 nucleotides read TGCGCCAGCAGGTCGGCGGGACAGGGCCATGAAAAACTGTTTTTT.

The V and J genes are TRBV5-1 and TRBJ2-3; D might be TRBD1 (6 bases). Germline V gene lookup returns CDR1 SGHRS and CDR2 YFSETQ. Trimming removed 4 bases at V and 6 bases at J, with 18 bases between. The CDR3 is made up of 15 amino acids. The chain's CDR3 is CASSLRGTRVDTQYF. The CDR3 nucleotides read TGCGCCAGCAGCCTCAGGGGAACGAGGGTGGATACGCAGTATTTT. Full variable domain (remainder filled in from reference TRBV5-1 and TRBJ2-3): KAGVTQTPRYLIKTRGQQVTLSCSPISGHRSVSWYQQTPGQGLQFLFEYFSETQRNKGNFPGRFSGRQFSNSRSEMNVSTLELGDSALYLCASSLRGTRVDTQYFGPGTRLTVL.

The V gene is TRBV7-8, the J gene TRBJ2-2; possibly TRBD2 for D (6 bases). Trimming stripped 5 bases from V and 4 bases from J, with 17 bases between. The CDR3 extends over 16 amino acids. In germline, CDR1 is SGHVS, CDR2 FQNEAQ. The CDR3 region has the DNA TGTGCCAGCAGCCCGGACGCGGGACTGACCACCGGGGAGCTGTTTTTT. Its translation is CASSPDAGLTTGELFF.

The rearrangement joins TRBV5-1 to TRBJ2-1; 9 positions match TRBD1. The germline gives CDR1 SGHRS, CDR2 YFSETQ. The CDR3 runs to 18 residues. Trimming at V came to 3 bases and at J to 6 bases, leaving 16 bases not matched to a gene. CDR3 residues: CASSSRGTGKNRGNEQFF. For the CDR3, the DNA is TGCGCCAGCAGCTCGAGGGGGACAGGGAAGAATCGAGGCAATGAGCAGTTCTTC.